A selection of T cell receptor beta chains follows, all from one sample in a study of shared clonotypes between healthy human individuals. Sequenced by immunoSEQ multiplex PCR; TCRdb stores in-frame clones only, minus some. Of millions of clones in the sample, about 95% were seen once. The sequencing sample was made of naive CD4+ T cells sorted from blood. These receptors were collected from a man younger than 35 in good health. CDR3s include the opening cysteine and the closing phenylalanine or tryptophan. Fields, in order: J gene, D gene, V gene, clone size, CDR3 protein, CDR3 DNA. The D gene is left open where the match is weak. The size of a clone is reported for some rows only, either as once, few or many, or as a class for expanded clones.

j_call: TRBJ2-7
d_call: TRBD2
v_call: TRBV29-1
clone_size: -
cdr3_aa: CSVRGLAGTEQYF
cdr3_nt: TGCAGCGTGAGGGGACTAGCGGGAACCGAGCAGTACTTC

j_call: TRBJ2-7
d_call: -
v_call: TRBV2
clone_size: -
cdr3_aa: CASSPPPAYEQYF
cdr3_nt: TGTGCCAGCAGTCCTCCCCCCGCCTACGAGCAGTACTTC

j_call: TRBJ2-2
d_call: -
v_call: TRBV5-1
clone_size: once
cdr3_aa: CASSWNLNTGELFF
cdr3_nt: TGCGCCAGCAGCTGGAACTTGAACACCGGGGAGCTGTTTTTT

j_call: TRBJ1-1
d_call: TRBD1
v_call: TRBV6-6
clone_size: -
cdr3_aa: CASTDRENTEAFF
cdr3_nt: TGTGCCAGCACGGACAGGGAGAACACTGAAGCTTTCTTT

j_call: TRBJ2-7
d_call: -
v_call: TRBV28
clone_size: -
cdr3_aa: CASSLYRYEQYF
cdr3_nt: TGTGCCAGCAGTTTATACCGCTACGAGCAGTACTTC

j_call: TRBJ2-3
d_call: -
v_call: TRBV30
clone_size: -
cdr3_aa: CACTTGTLRWTDTQYF
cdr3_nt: TGTGCCTGTACCACCGGGACCCTAAGATGGACAGATACGCAGTATTTT

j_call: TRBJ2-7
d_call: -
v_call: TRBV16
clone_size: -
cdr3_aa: CASSLQGASPYEQYF
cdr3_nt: TGTGCCAGCAGCCTACAAGGGGCGTCGCCCTACGAGCAGTACTTC

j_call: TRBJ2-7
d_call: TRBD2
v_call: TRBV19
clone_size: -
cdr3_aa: CASSIVSGRKTYEQYF
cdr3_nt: TGTGCCAGTAGTATCGTTAGCGGGAGGAAAACCTACGAGCAGTACTTC

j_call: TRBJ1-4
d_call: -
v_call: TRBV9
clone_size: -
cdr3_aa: CASSAQVTNEKLFF
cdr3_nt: TGTGCCAGCAGCGCTCAAGTGACTAATGAAAAACTGTTTTTT

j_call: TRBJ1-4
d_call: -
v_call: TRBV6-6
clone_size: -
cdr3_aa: CASRRPNEKLFF
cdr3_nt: TGTGCCAGCCGCCGCCCTAATGAAAAACTGTTTTTT

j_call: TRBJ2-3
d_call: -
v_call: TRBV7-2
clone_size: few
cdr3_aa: CASRGYTDTQYF
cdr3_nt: TGTGCAAGCCGGGGGTACACAGATACGCAGTATTTT

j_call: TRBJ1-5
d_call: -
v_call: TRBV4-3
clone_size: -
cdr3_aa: CASSQDAGGPLHF
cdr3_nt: TGCGCCAGCAGCCAAGATGCCGGGGGGCCTTTACATTTT

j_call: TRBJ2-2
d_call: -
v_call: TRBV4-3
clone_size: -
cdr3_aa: CASSQDLVDTGELFF
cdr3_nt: TGCGCCAGCAGCCAAGATCTAGTGGACACCGGGGAGCTGTTTTTT

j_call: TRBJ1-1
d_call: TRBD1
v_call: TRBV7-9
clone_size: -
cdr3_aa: CASSSRTGETEAFF
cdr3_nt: TGTGCCAGCAGCTCTCGGACAGGGGAGACTGAAGCTTTCTTT

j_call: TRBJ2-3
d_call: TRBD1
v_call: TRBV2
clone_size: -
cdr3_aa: CASTLTGGADTQYF
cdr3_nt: TGTGCCAGCACCTTGACAGGGGGCGCGGATACGCAGTATTTT

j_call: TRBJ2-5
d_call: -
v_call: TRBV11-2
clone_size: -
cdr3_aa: CASSLGGEETQYF
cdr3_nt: TGTGCCAGCAGCTTAGGTGGGGAAGAGACCCAGTACTTC

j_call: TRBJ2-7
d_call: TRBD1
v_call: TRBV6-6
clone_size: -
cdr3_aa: CASSPIGTGAYEQYF
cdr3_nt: TGTGCCAGCAGTCCTATCGGGACAGGGGCCTACGAGCAGTACTTC

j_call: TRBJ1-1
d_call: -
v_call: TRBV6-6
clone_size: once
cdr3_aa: CASSSGQGVTEAFF
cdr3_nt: TGTGCCAGCAGCTCGGGGCAGGGAGTCACTGAAGCTTTCTTT

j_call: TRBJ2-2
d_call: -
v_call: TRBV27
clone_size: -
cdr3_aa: CASSLGHNTGELFF
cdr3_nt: TGTGCCAGCAGTTTAGGGCACAACACCGGGGAGCTGTTTTTT

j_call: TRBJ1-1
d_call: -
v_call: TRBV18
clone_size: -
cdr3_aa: CASSPGVFPEAFF
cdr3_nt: TGTGCCAGCTCACCGGGGGTCTTTCCGGAAGCTTTCTTT

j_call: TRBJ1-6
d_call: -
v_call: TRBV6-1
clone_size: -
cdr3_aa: CASRGPILTSPLHF
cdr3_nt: TGTGCCAGCAGGGGACCGATCCTGACCTCACCCCTCCACTTT

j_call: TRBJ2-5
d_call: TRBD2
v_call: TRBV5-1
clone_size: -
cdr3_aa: CASSRAGGADPSKETQYF
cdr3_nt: TGCGCCAGCAGCCGGGCGGGGGGCGCGGATCCAAGTAAGGAGACCCAGTACTTC

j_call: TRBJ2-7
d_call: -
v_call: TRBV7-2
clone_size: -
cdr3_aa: CASSLRGRGEQYF
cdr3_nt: TGTGCCAGCAGCTTACGGGGCCGGGGGGAGCAGTACTTC

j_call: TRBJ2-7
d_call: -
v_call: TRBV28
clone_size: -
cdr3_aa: CASSPGMREQYF
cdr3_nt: TGTGCCAGCAGCCCCGGAATGAGGGAGCAGTACTTC

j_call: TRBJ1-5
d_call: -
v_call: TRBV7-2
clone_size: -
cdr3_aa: CASSLGTGSNQPQHF
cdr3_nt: TGTGCCAGCAGCTTAGGGACGGGTAGTAATCAGCCCCAGCATTTT

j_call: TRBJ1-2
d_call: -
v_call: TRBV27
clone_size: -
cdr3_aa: CASSRVVKATHYYGYTF
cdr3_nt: TGTGCCAGCAGTCGGGTCGTGAAGGCTACCCACTATTATGGCTACACCTTC

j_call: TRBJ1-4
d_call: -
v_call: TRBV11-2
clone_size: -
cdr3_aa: CASRPLGPINEKLFF
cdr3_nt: TGTGCCAGCAGACCCTTGGGACCGATAAATGAAAAACTGTTTTTT

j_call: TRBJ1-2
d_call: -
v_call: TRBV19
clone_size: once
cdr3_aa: CASSIPGTTGRYTF
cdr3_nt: TGTGCCAGTAGTATTCCAGGCACCACCGGTCGCTACACCTTC

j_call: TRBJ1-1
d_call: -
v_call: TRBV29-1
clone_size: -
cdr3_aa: CSAGDGGNTEAFF
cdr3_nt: TGCAGCGCTGGTGATGGCGGGAACACTGAAGCTTTCTTT